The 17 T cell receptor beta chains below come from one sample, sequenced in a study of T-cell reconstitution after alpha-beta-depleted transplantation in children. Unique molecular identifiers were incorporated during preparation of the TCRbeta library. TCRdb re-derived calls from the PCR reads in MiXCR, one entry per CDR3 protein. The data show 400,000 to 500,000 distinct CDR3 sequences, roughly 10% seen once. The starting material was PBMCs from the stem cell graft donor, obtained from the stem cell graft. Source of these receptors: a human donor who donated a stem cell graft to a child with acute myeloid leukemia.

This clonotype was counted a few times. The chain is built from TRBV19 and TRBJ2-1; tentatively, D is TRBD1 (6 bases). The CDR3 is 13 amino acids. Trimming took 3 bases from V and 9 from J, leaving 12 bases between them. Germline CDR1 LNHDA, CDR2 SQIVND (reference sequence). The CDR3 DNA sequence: TGTGCCAGTAGTATCACAGGGCCAAGTGAGCAGTTCTTC. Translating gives CASSITGPSEQFF.

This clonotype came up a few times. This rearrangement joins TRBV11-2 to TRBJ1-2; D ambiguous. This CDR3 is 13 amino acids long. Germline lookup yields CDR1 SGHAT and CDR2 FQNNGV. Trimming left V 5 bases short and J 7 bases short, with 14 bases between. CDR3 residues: CASSLKVQGGYTF. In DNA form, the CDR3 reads TGTGCCAGCAGCCTAAAGGTTCAAGGTGGCTACACCTTC.

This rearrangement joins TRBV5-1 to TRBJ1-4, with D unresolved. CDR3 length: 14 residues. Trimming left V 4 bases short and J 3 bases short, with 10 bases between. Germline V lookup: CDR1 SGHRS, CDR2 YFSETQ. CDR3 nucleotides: TGCGCCAGCAGCCCCCGACGGCCTAATGAAAAACTGTTTTTT. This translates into CASSPRRPNEKLFF.

CDR3: CSVSSPQATEAFF. CDR3 bases: TGCAGCGTTAGTTCCCCTCAGGCTACTGAAGCTTTCTTT. The rearrangement uses TRBV29-1 and TRBJ1-1; no clear D gene. This CDR3 has 13 residues. Trimming took 5 bases from V and 5 from J, leaving 15 bases between them. Germline V gene sequence: CDR1 SQVTM, CDR2 ANQGSEA.

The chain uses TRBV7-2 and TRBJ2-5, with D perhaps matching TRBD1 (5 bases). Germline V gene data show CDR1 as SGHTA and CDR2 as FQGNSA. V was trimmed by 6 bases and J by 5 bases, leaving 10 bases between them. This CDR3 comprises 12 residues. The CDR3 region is CASSNAGETQYF. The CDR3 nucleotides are TGTGCCAGCAGTAACGCAGGGGAGACCCAGTACTTC.

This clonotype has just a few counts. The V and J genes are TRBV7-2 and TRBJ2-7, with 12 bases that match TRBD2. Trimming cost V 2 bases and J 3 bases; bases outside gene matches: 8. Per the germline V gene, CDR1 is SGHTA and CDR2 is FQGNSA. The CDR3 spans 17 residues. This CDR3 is CASSLLAGGPGGYEQYF. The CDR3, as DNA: TGTGCCAGCAGCTTACTAGCGGGAGGGCCGGGGGGCTACGAGCAGTACTTC.

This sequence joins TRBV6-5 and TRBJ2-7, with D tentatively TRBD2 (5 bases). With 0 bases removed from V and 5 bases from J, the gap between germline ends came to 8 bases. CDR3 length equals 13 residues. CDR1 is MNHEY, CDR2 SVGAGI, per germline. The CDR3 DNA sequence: TGTGCCAGCAGTTACTCAACGGGGAACGAGCAGTACGTC. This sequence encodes CASSYSTGNEQYV.

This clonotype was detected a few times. The CDR3 loop reads CASATSSGSNTEAFF. As DNA, the CDR3 is TGCGCCAGCGCAACCAGCAGTGGGTCCAACACTGAAGCTTTCTTT. The V call is TRBV5-1, the J call TRBJ1-1; D remains ambiguous. V gave up 7 bases and J gave up 2 bases, with 18 bases separating them. CDR1 is SGHRS and CDR2 is YFSETQ in the germline V gene. CDR3 length equals 15 residues.

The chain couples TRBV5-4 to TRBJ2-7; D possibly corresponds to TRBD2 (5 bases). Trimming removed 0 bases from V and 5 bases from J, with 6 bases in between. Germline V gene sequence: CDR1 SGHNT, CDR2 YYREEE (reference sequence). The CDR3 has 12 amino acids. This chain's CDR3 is CASSLDGNEQYV. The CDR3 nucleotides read TGTGCCAGCAGCTTGGACGGGAACGAGCAGTACGTC.

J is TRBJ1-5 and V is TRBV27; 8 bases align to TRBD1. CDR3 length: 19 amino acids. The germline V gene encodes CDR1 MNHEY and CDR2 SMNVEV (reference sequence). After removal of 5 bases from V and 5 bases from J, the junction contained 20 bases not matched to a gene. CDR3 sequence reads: CASSPSGQDRFREYQPQHF. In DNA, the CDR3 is TGTGCCAGCAGTCCCTCGGGACAGGACCGGTTCCGCGAATATCAGCCCCAGCATTTT.

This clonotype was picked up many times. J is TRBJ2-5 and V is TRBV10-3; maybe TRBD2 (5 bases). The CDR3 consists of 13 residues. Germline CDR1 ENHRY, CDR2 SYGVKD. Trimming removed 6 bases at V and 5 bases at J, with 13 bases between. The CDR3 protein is CAISEGGSETQYF. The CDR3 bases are TGTGCCATCAGCGAAGGAGGTTCGGAGACCCAGTACTTC.

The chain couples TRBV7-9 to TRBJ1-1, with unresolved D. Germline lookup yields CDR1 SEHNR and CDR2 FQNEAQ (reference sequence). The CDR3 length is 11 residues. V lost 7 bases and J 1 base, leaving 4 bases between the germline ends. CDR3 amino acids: CASMWNTEAFF. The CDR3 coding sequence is TGTGCCAGCATGTGGAACACTGAAGCTTTCTTT.

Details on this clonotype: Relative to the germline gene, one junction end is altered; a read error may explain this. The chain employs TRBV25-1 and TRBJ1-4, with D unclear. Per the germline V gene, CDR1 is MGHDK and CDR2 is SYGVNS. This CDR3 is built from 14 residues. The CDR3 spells CASSAEATNENLFF. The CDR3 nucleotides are TGTGCCAGCAGTGCGGAGGCAACTAATGAAAACCTGTTTTTT. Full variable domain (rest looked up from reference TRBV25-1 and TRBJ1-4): EADIYQTPRYLVIGTGKKITLECSQTMGHDKMYWYQQDPGMELHLIHYSYGVNSTEKGDLSSESTVSRIRTEHFPLTLESARPSHTSQYLCASSAEATNENLFFGSGTQLSVL.

Here the CDR3 reads CASSLGARLEQYF. The CDR3 region has the DNA TGTGCCAGCAGCTTAGGGGCAAGGCTCGAGCAGTACTTC. This chain joins TRBV13 and TRBJ2-7; no definite D call. The CDR3 runs 13 residues. The germline V gene encodes CDR1 PRHDT and CDR2 FYEKMQ (reference sequence). V shed 0 bases and J shed 6 bases, with 9 bases lying between them.

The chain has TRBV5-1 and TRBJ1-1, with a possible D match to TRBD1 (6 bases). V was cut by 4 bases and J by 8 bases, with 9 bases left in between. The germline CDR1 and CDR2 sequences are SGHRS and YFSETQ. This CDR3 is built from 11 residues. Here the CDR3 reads CASSPGQEAFF. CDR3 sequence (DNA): TGCGCCAGCAGCCCTGGACAGGAAGCTTTCTTT.

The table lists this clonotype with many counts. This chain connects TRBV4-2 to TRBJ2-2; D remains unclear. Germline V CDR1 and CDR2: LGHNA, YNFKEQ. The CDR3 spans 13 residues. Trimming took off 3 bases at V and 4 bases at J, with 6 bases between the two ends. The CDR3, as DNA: TGTGCCAGCAGCCAGACGAGCACCGGGGAGCTGTTTTTT. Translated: CASSQTSTGELFF.

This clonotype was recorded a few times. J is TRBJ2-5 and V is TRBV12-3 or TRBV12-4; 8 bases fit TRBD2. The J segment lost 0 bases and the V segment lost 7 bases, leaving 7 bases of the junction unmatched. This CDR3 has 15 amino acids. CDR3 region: CASIPSGRYQETQYF. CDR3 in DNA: TGTGCCAGCATCCCTAGCGGGCGGTACCAAGAGACCCAGTACTTC.